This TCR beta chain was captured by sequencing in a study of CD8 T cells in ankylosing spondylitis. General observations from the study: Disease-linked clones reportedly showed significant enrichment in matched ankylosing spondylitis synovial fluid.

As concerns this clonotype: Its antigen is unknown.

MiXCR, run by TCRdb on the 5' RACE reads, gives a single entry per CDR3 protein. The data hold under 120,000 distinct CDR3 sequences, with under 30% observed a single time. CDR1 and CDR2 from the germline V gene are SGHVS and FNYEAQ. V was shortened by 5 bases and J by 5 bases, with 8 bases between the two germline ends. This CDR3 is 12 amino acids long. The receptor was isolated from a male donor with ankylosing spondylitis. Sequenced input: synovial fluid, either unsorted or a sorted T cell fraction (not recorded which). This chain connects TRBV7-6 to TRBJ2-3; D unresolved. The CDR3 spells CASSQTGDTQYF. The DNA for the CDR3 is TGTGCCAGCAGCCAGACGGGAGATACGCAGTATTTT.